These 23 T cell receptor beta chains share one sample of origin, sequenced in a study of T-cell reconstitution after alpha-beta-depleted transplantation in children. Unique molecular identifiers tagged the TCRbeta library. TCRdb reanalysed the PCR reads using MiXCR and keeps one entry per CDR3 protein. The repertoire holds about 830,000 distinct CDR3 sequences, with less than 20% as singletons. Source: PBMCs, mostly from graft donor cells, taken 360 days after TCRalphabeta/CD19-depleted stem cell transplant. Receptors originate from a male patient younger than 18 who had a stem cell transplant for acute lymphoblastic leukemia, so the T cells may come from the graft donor.

This clonotype was recorded once. The junction departs from the called germline gene at one end, perhaps through a read error. The chain has TRBV6-5 and TRBJ1-3; weak D call: TRBD1 (5 bases). Per germline, CDR1 MNHEY and CDR2 SVGAGI. The CDR3 spans 15 residues. The CDR3 coding sequence is TGTGCTAGCAGTTACCAGGGACTGAATGGAAACACCATATATTTT. It codes for CASSYQGLNGNTIYF.

This clonotype was counted ten times or more. This chain connects TRBV5-1 to TRBJ2-7; D is uncertain. Trimming left V 0 bases short and J 0 bases short, with 4 bases between. From germline, CDR1 is SGHRS and CDR2 YFSETQ. The CDR3 loop spans 13 amino acids. The CDR3: CASSLGYSYEQYF. In nucleotides, the CDR3 is TGCGCCAGCAGCTTGGGGTACTCCTACGAGCAGTACTTC.

The rearrangement uses TRBV2 and TRBJ1-4, with D unresolved. Between the trimmed V and J ends, which lost 1 base and 0 bases, there was a span of 15 bases. Germline V gene data show CDR1 as SNHLY and CDR2 as FYNNEI. This CDR3 region has 18 residues. CDR3 sequence reads: CASSEGPGLPATNEKLFF. The CDR3 coding sequence is TGTGCCAGCAGTGAAGGTCCAGGCCTTCCAGCAACTAATGAAAAACTGTTTTTT.

V and J are TRBV3-1 and TRBJ1-4, with D uncertain. The V end was cut by 0 bases, the J end by 0 bases, with 2 bases between. Germline V gene lookup returns CDR1 LGHDT and CDR2 YNNKEL (reference sequence). The CDR3 consists of 14 residues. The CDR3 DNA reads as TGTGCCAGCAGCCAAGACACAACTAATGAAAAACTGTTTTTT. Protein product: CASSQDTTNEKLFF.

The rearrangement uses TRBV12-3 or TRBV12-4 and TRBJ2-4; the D is unclear. The V end was cut by 5 bases, the J end by 5 bases, with 7 bases between. CDR3 size: 12 residues. DNA of the CDR3: TGTGCCAGCAGTCTGAGACAAAACATTCAGTACTTC. It encodes CASSLRQNIQYF.

This clonotype came up many times. The chain links TRBV24-1 to TRBJ2-1, with 10 bases identical to TRBD1. Trimming removed 6 bases from V and 5 bases from J; junction bases left unmatched: 6. The CDR3 spans 15 residues. Per the germline V gene, CDR1 is KGHDR and CDR2 is SFDVKD. The CDR3 nucleotides are TGTGCCACCAGTTACCCCGGGACAGGGGACAATGAGCAGTTCTTC. Translating gives CATSYPGTGDNEQFF.

The genes are TRBV3-1 and TRBJ2-7, with a tentative D call TRBD1 (6 bases). Germline CDR1 LGHDT, CDR2 YNNKEL (reference sequence). This CDR3 has 13 residues. Between the trimmed V and J ends, which lost 4 bases and 6 bases, there was a span of 13 bases. The CDR3, as DNA: TGTGCCAGCAGCCGAATACAGGGTCGCGAGCAGTACTTC. Translation gives CASSRIQGREQYF.

This sequence joins TRBV6-5 and TRBJ1-5, with 9 positions matching TRBD1. The CDR3 runs 16 residues. Germline CDR1 is MNHEY and CDR2 is SVGAGI. V trimming: 1 base; J trimming: 5 bases; junction bases outside the gene matches: 6. The CDR3 is CASSYFETGGYQPQHF. In DNA form, the CDR3 reads TGTGCCAGCAGTTACTTTGAGACAGGGGGTTATCAGCCCCAGCATTTT.

The rearrangement joins TRBV5-1 to TRBJ2-1, with D tentatively TRBD2 (6 bases). Germline lookup yields CDR1 SGHRS and CDR2 YFSETQ. V was cut by 4 bases and J by 7 bases, with 15 bases left in between. This CDR3 region has 14 residues. CDR3 amino acids: CASSGRDWANEQFF. The CDR3, as DNA: TGCGCCAGCAGCGGCCGGGACTGGGCTAATGAGCAGTTCTTC.

This clonotype has a handful of counts. The chain joins TRBV29-1 to TRBJ2-1; tentative D call: TRBD2 (6 bases). CDR1 is SQVTM and CDR2 is ANQGSEA in the germline V gene. The CDR3 runs 13 residues. V lost 8 bases to trimming and J lost 0 bases, with 11 bases between them. CDR3 sequence (DNA): TGCAGCTTAGCGGTGAGCTCCTACAATGAGCAGTTCTTC. This encodes CSLAVSSYNEQFF.

This clonotype has ten or more counts. The chain uses TRBV5-1 and TRBJ2-7; D might be TRBD2 (6 bases). CDR1 SGHRS and CDR2 YFSETQ come from the germline V gene. Trimming shortened V by 4 bases and J by 1 base, and 9 bases separated the two germline ends. The CDR3 is made up of 13 amino acids. The CDR3 nucleotides read TGCGCCAGCAGCGCGGGGAGATCCTACGAGCAGTACTTC. Translation: CASSAGRSYEQYF. Based on the CDR3 plus reference TRBV5-1 and TRBJ2-7, the full variable domain is KAGVTQTPRYLIKTRGQQVTLSCSPISGHRSVSWYQQTPGQGLQFLFEYFSETQRNKGNFPGRFSGRQFSNSRSEMNVSTLELGDSALYLCASSAGRSYEQYFGPGTRLTVT.

The genes are TRBV29-1 and TRBJ2-1, with D unclear. The germline CDR1 and CDR2 sequences are SQVTM and ANQGSEA. V lost 7 bases, J lost 9 bases, and 7 bases lay in between. The CDR3 contains 9 residues. The CDR3 DNA reads TGCAGCGGCGGCAGTGAGCAGTTCTTC. It codes for CSGGSEQFF.

The chain uses TRBV9 and TRBJ2-2; perhaps TRBD2 as D (6 bases). Trimming shortened V by 3 bases and J by 2 bases, and 11 bases separated the two germline ends. Per germline, CDR1 SGDLS and CDR2 YYNGEE. The CDR3 is made up of 15 amino acids. In DNA form, the CDR3 reads TGTGCCAGCAGCGCACATAGCGGTAACACCGGGGAGCTGTTTTTT. As protein: CASSAHSGNTGELFF.

In this sample, this clonotype turned up a few times. V is TRBV15 and J is TRBJ2-6; possibly TRBD2 for D (5 bases). The CDR3 is 15 amino acids. Germline V gives CDR1 LNHNV, CDR2 YYDKDF (reference sequence). V lost 1 base and J lost 4, with 8 bases in between. The CDR3 protein is CATSRAGSGANVLTF. Written as DNA, the CDR3 is TGTGCCACCAGCAGAGCGGGGAGCGGGGCCAACGTCCTGACTTTC.

Only a few counts were recorded for this clonotype. The chain carries TRBV5-5 and TRBJ2-7; D remains ambiguous. Trimming left V 1 base short and J 5 bases short, with 10 bases between. The CDR3 totals 13 residues. Germline V gene lookup returns CDR1 SGHKS and CDR2 YYEKEE (reference sequence). The CDR3 nucleotides read TGTGCCAGCAGCTTGAGGGATTCCCACGAGCAGTACTTC. Protein product: CASSLRDSHEQYF.

This clonotype has a handful of counts. The V and J genes are TRBV29-1 and TRBJ2-1, with D perhaps matching TRBD1 (6 bases). Trimming removed 4 bases at V and 7 bases at J, with 17 bases between. Germline CDR1 is SQVTM and CDR2 is ANQGSEA. The CDR3 has 14 amino acids. In DNA, the CDR3 is TGCAGCGTTGGTTGGGGGCGCAGGGGAAATGAGCAGTTCTTC. Its protein product is CSVGWGRRGNEQFF.

This clonotype has a count of ten or more. This rearrangement joins TRBV27 to TRBJ1-1; D is perhaps TRBD1 (6 bases). This CDR3 is 14 amino acids long. V shed 6 bases and J shed 7 bases, with 18 bases lying between them. Per germline, CDR1 MNHEY and CDR2 SMNVEV (reference sequence). CDR3 residues: CASSPYGTPVEAFF. CDR3 DNA sequence: TGTGCCAGCAGCCCTTACGGGACACCGGTTGAAGCTTTCTTT.

This chain uses TRBV5-1 with TRBJ2-3, with a possible D match to TRBD1 (5 bases). Trimming took 4 bases from V and 0 from J, leaving 18 bases between them. Germline V CDR1 and CDR2: SGHRS, YFSETQ. The CDR3 is made up of 17 amino acids. For the CDR3, the DNA is TGCGCCAGCAGCATAACAGGCTTCCAAACTAGCACAGATACGCAGTATTTT. It specifies CASSITGFQTSTDTQYF.

The genes are TRBV29-1 and TRBJ2-1; D remains ambiguous. Trimming shortened V by 6 bases and J by 10 bases, and 13 bases separated the two germline ends. The CDR3 runs 11 residues. Germline values: CDR1 SQVTM, CDR2 ANQGSEA. The chain's CDR3 is CSVPQPPEQFF. The CDR3 coding sequence is TGCAGCGTGCCGCAGCCTCCGGAGCAGTTCTTC.

This sequence joins TRBV6-2 or TRBV6-3 and TRBJ2-5, with TRBD2 matching over 8 bases. Trimming took 5 bases from V and 5 from J; bases not matched to a gene: 7. Germline V gives CDR1 MNHEY, CDR2 SVGEGT. The CDR3 runs 14 residues. CDR3 region: CASSPKRGFETQYF. The CDR3 coding sequence is TGTGCCAGCAGTCCCAAGCGGGGGTTTGAGACCCAGTACTTC.

Only a few counts were recorded for this clonotype. J is TRBJ2-1 and V is TRBV15; D might be TRBD2 (6 bases). The germline V gene has CDR1 LNHNV and CDR2 YYDKDF (reference sequence). Trimming shortened V by 5 bases and J by 4 bases, and 15 bases separated the two germline ends. The CDR3 extends over 15 amino acids. The CDR3 loop reads CATSVSLGTYNEQFF. For the CDR3, the DNA is TGTGCCACCAGCGTCAGTCTGGGGACTTACAATGAGCAGTTCTTC. The whole variable domain, remainder taken from reference TRBV15 and TRBJ2-1, is DAMVIQNPRYQVTQFGKPVTLSCSQTLNHNVMYWYQQKSSQAPKLLFHYYDKDFNNEADTPDNFQSRRPNTSFCFLDIRSPGLGDTAMYLCATSVSLGTYNEQFFGPGTRLTVL.

Concerning this clonotype: Likely a read error: the CDR3 ends without its conserved phenylalanine or tryptophan. In nucleotides, the CDR3 is TGTGCCAGCAGCGCCGACTTTGGGAATCAGCCCCAGCATTAT. Protein sequence: CASSADFGNQPQHY. The chain employs TRBV7-9 and TRBJ1-5; D ambiguous. Per the germline V gene, CDR1 is SEHNR and CDR2 is FQNEAQ (reference sequence). The CDR3 runs 14 residues. Trimming shortened V by 5 bases and J by 4 bases, and 12 bases separated the two germline ends.

This clonotype was picked up a small number of times. The chain recombines TRBV7-2 with TRBJ2-1; D perhaps matches TRBD2 (6 bases). Germline values: CDR1 SGHTA, CDR2 FQGNSA. The CDR3 consists of 16 residues. V was cut by 5 bases and J by 3 bases, with 17 bases left in between. The CDR3 sequence is CASSPSRDSRYNEQFF. The CDR3 DNA reads TGTGCCAGCAGCCCCTCCCGGGACTCACGCTACAATGAGCAGTTCTTC.